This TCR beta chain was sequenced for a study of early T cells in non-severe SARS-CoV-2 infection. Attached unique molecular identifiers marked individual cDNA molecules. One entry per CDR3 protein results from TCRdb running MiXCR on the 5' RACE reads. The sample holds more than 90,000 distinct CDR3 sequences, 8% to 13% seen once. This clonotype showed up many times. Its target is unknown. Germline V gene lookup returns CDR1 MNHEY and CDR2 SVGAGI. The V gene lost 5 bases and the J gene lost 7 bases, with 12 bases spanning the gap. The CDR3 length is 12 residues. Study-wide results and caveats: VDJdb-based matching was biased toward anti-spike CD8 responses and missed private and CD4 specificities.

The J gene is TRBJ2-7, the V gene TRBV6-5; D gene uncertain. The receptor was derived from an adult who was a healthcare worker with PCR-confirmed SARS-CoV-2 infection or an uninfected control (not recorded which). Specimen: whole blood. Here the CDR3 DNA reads TGTGCCAGCAGTAGAGACACCTTGGAGCAGTACTTC. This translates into CASSRDTLEQYF.